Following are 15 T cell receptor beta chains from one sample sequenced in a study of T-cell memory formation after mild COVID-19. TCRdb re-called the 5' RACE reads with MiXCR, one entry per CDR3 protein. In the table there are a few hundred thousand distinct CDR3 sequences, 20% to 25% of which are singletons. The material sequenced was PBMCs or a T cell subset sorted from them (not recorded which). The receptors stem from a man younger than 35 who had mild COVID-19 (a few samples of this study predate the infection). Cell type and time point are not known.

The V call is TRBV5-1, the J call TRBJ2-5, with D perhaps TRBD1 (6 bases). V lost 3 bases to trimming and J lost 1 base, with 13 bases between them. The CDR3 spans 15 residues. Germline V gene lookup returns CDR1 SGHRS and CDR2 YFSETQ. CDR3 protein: CASSSRLGGQETQYF. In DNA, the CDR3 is TGCGCCAGCAGCTCCAGGCTAGGGGGCCAAGAGACCCAGTACTTC. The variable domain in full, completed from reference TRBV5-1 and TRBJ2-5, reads KAGVTQTPRYLIKTRGQQVTLSCSPISGHRSVSWYQQTPGQGLQFLFEYFSETQRNKGNFPGRFSGRQFSNSRSEMNVSTLELGDSALYLCASSSRLGGQETQYFGPGTRLLVL.

The CDR3 here is CSAILAGEGTDTQYF. DNA for the CDR3: TGCAGTGCTATTCTAGCGGGGGAGGGCACAGATACGCAGTATTTT. This chain joins TRBV20-1 and TRBJ2-3; 10 bases agree with TRBD2. The CDR3 runs to 15 residues. The V gene end was trimmed by 4 bases and the J gene end by 1 base; junction bases not matched to a gene: 5. Germline V CDR1 and CDR2: DFQATT, SNEGSKA (reference sequence).

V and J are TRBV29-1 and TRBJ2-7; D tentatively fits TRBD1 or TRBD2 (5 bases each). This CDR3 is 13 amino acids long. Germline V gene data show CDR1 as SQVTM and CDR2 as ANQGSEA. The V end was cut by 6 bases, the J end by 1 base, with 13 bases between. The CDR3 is CSVTGTESYEQYF. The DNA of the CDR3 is TGCAGCGTGACCGGGACGGAGTCCTACGAGCAGTACTTC.

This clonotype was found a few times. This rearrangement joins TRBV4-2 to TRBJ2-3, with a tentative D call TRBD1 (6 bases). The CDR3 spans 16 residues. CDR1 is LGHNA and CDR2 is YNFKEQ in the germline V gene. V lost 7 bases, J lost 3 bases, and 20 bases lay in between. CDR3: CASTGTLGGGTDTQYF. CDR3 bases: TGTGCCAGCACCGGGACACTCGGTGGGGGAACAGATACGCAGTATTTT.

The CDR3 is CASVGVDRNTEAFF. CDR3 coding DNA: TGTGCCAGCGTGGGGGTGGATCGGAACACTGAAGCTTTCTTT. This chain joins TRBV6-2 or TRBV6-3 and TRBJ1-1, with a tentative D call TRBD1 (5 bases). This CDR3 is 14 amino acids long. V shed 8 bases and J shed 1 base, with 14 bases lying between them. Germline-derived CDR1 and CDR2 are MNHEY and SVGEGT.

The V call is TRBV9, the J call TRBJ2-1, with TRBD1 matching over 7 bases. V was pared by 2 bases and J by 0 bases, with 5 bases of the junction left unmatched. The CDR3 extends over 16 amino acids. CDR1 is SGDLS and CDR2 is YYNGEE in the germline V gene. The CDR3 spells CASSVLGQSSYNEQFF. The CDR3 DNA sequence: TGTGCCAGCAGCGTCTTGGGACAGAGCTCCTACAATGAGCAGTTCTTC.

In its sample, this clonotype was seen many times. The CDR3 DNA is TGCAGTGCCATTCCGGGACAGGGTACTTATACGCAGTATTTT. It specifies CSAIPGQGTYTQYF. V usage is TRBV20-1 and J usage is TRBJ2-3; 9 positions agree with TRBD1. V trimming: 6 bases; J trimming: 7 bases; junction bases outside the gene matches: 11. This CDR3 region has 14 residues. Per germline, CDR1 DFQATT and CDR2 SNEGSKA (reference sequence).

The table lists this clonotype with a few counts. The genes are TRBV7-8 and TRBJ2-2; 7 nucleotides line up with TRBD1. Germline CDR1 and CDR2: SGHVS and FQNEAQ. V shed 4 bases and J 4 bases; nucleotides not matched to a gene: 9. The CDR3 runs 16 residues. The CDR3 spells CASSYSPGTVTGELFF. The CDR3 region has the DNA TGTGCCAGCAGCTACTCCCCCGGGACAGTCACCGGGGAGCTGTTTTTT.

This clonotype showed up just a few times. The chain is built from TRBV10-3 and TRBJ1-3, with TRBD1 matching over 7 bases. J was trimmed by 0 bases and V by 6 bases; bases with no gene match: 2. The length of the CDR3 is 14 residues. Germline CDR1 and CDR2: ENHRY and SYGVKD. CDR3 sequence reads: CAIRRDSSGNTIYF. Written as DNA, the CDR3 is TGTGCCATCAGAAGGGACAGCTCTGGAAACACCATATATTTT.

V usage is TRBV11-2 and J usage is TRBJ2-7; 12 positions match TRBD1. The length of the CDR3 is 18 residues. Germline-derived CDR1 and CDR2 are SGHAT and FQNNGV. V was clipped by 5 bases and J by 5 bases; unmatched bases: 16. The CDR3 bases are TGTGCCAGCAGCCGAACTCGCCATCGGGACAGGGGGCTTGACGAGCAGTACTTC. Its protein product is CASSRTRHRDRGLDEQYF.

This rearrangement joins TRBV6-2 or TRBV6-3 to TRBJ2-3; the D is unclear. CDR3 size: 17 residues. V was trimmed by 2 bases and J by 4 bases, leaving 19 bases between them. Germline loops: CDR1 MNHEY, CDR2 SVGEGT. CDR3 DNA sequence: TGTGCCAGCAGTTACCTTTTTCGCGCGCGTCCCCCAGATACGCAGTATTTT. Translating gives CASSYLFRARPPDTQYF.

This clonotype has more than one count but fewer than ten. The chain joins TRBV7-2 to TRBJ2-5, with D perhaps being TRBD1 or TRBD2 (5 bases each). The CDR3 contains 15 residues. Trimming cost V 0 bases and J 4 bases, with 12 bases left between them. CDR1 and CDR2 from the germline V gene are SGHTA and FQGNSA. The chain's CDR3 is CASSLAGTPGETQYF. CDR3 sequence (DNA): TGTGCCAGCAGCTTAGCGGGGACCCCCGGAGAGACCCAGTACTTC.

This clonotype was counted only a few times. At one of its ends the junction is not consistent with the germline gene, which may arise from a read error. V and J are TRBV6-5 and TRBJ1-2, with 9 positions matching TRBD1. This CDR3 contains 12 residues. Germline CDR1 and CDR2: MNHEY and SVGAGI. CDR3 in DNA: TGTGCCAGCAGTCCCGGACAGGGGATAACCTACTTC. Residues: CASSPGQGITYF.

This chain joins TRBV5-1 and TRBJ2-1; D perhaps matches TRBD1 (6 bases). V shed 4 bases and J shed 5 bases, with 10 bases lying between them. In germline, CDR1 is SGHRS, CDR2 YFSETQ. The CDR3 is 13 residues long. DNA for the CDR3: TGCGCCAGCAGCGCGGACAGAGACAATGAGCAGTTCTTC. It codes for CASSADRDNEQFF.

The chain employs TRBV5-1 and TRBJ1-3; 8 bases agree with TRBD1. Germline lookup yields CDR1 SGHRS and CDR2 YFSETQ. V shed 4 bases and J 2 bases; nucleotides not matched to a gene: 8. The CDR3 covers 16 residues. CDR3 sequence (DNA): TGCGCCAGCAGCAGGGGAGGACAGGGAACTGGAAACACCATATATTTT. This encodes CASSRGGQGTGNTIYF.